This T cell receptor beta chain was observed in a study of human T cells and chemical hapten exposure (dated by TCRdb to about 2021). Notes on the research overall: For sensitization, 2% DPC in acetone was applied to a roughly 2 cm by roughly 2 cm area of upper inner arm skin. From each blood RNA sample, both TCR alpha and TCR beta chains were sequenced. Most of the patients in the cohort were female, and the cohort covered alopecia areata with under or over 50% scalp involvement, alopecia totalis and alopecia universalis. In alopecia patients, the study followed how the peripheral blood TCR repertoire changed in vivo over primary and secondary sensitization to diphenylcyclopropenone (DPC), a hapten. Libraries were pooled for sequencing, and per-sample TCR yields varied mainly because of small differences in library volumes within the pool. Patient blood was sampled pre-sensitization (week 0) and at 2, 6 and about 24 weeks after DPC sensitization. Weekly therapeutic DPC doses were additionally applied to the scalp of patients throughout the roughly 25-week study period. Under 30 alopecia patients gave blood for TCR sequencing at one to four time points (pre-sensitization, 2, 6 and 24 weeks). Patch testing was done on the upper back using Finn chambers containing 0.01% DPC, and results were scored after 6 days according to International Contact Dermatitis Research Group standards.

This clonotype was counted at least ten times. Its antigen remains undetermined. Nothing much larger sits one base from this clone, and base qualities are not available. Ends trimmed: V by 4 bases, J by 6 bases; bases unmatched to a gene: 2. The germline V gene gives CDR1 as KGHSH and CDR2 as LQKENI. Counted from cysteine to phenylalanine, this CDR3 has 12 amino acids. Only CDR3 DNA is held: 36 bases, read in frame from base 1. The method was RACE. TCRdb lists the instrument as NextSeq 500. During library preparation, unique molecular identifiers were attached to individual cDNA molecules so that TCRs could be counted in a quantitative, reproducible way. The source study handled its data this way. The median number of TCRs per sample was around 96,000, ranging from 23,224 to 690,600. V, J and CDR3 annotation of the TCR reads was carried out using the Decombinator software suite. To make PS versus PT1 abundance plots, every sample was subsampled to the same number of TCRs (28,000). TCRs were defined as expanded if absent before sensitization and observed at least eight times at the 2-week time point. The public reads were reanalyzed by TCRdb: fastp trimming at Q25, MiXCR alignment, in-frame beta chains only. CDR3 protein duplicates are merged, each entry listing the most common genes and DNA. These V and J calls originate from TCRdb's pipeline instead of the authors' own analysis. The sample table shows some 38,000 distinct CDR3 sequences, and about 6.3% are seen once. About a tenth of the sample is held by the ten biggest clonotypes.

What the authors observed across the whole study: Because every patient had alopecia, a presumed autoimmune disease, the patients' immune response might differ from that of healthy individuals. Significantly more large CDR3 similarity clusters were formed by expanded TCRs than by pre-sensitization or healthy control sets, consistent with antigen-driven responses. Patch test score correlated positively with the number of PT1 expanded TCRs, reaching significance at thresholds 8, 16 and 32 but not at 4. Repeated subsampling changed both the strength of the expansion versus patch-test correlation and the threshold at which that correlation became significant. DPC sensitization did not change the number of TCRs with a frequency above 1 in 1000, and there was no evidence of changes in global repertoire structure.

Read against the paper, the sample's time point label means: patch test 1, 2 weeks after DPC sensitization. The treatment or condition label here, explained by the study, means: therapeutic diphenylcyclopropenone sensitization with weekly scalp DPC. Total RNA was extracted from unfractionated whole blood that had been collected in Tempus Blood RNA tubes. Blood at each patch-test visit was drawn before the patch test was applied. Eligible patients were aged 18 to 70, diagnosed with alopecia, deemed suitable for DPC therapy, and excluded if pregnant. This material consisted of whole blood, taken in connection with sensitization to the hapten diphenylcyclopropenone (DPC). The chain is made from TRBV18 and TRBJ1-1; 7 bases in the junction line up with TRBD1. The sequence derives from a woman aged 25 to 39 with alopecia areata. Some clones in this sample may be carry-over from other donors' samples. CDR3 region: CASSQDRAEAFF. The bases read TGTGCCAGCTCACAAGACAGGGCTGAAGCTTTCTTT.